This section outlines one T cell receptor (beta chain) sequence together with its context. No antigen is known for it. The sample comes from a study of CD8 T cells in Susac syndrome. Study-wide context: Patients with Susac syndrome were, at the time of blood collection, therapy-naive, maintained on corticosteroids, or maintained on intravenous immunoglobulin alone. General study findings and limits: The study conceded that relatively few individuals underwent its TCR sequencing and HLA analysis.

Negative isolation yielded CD8+ and CD4+ T cells; FACS enriched TEMRA cells. The CDR3 is 15 amino acids. V lost 5 bases to trimming and J lost 12 bases, with 23 bases between them. CDR1 PRHDT and CDR2 FYEKMQ come from the germline V gene (reference sequence). RNA totalling 0.5 to 1 ug underwent reverse transcription with random hexamers. The method of amplification for TCR beta CDR3 was immunoSEQ multiplex PCR, covering 54 Vbeta and 13 Jbeta. MiXCR, applied by TCRdb to the immunoSEQ multiplex PCR reads, yields one record per CDR3 protein. Among about 100,000 distinct CDR3 sequences listed, 95% were seen once.

The sequencing sample was made of CD8+ T cells from PBMCs. This chain links TRBV13 with TRBJ2-1; tentatively, D is TRBD2 (7 bases). This receptor was taken from a human donor with Susac syndrome. CDR3 nucleotide sequence: TGTGCCAGCAGCCACGAGGGAGGGGGGGAATTTGTGCAGTTCTTC. It encodes CASSHEGGGEFVQFF.